These 13 T cell receptor beta chains came from one sample sequenced in a study of OX40 agonist ivuxolimab in advanced cancers. Here immunoSEQ multiplex PCR was the method, and the copy in TCRdb shows in-frame clones only, minus some. The sample lists fewer than 85,000 clones, about 89% occurring once. The sequencing used CD4+ or CD8+ T cells sorted from blood, collected in a trial of the OX40 agonist ivuxolimab. These receptors were collected from an adult with an advanced solid tumor such as melanoma, head and neck, liver or kidney cancer.

The rearrangement joins TRBV18 to TRBJ1-2; no clear D gene. Per the germline V gene, CDR1 is KGHSH and CDR2 is LQKENI. V lost 2 bases to trimming and J lost 6 bases, with 10 bases between them. CDR3 size: 13 residues. CDR3 amino acids: CASSPRDPDGYTF. CDR3 bases: TGTGCCAGCTCACCAAGGGATCCCGATGGCTACACCTTC.

The chain uses TRBV7-2 and TRBJ1-3; a weak D match, TRBD1 (6 bases). Trimming took 6 bases from V and 0 from J, leaving 12 bases between them. The CDR3 is 15 residues long. Germline values: CDR1 SGHTA, CDR2 FQGNSA. CDR3 sequence reads: CASSLGQSSGNTIYF. The DNA of the CDR3 is TGTGCCAGCAGTCTCGGACAGTCCTCTGGAAACACCATATATTTT.

The chain uses TRBV7-9 and TRBJ2-3; D assignment may be TRBD1 or TRBD2 (5 bases each). The CDR3 contains 19 residues. Trimming removed 5 bases from V and 2 bases from J, with 26 bases in between. Germline CDR1 and CDR2: SEHNR and FQNEAQ (reference sequence). The CDR3 sequence: CASSGPRDRLSSSTDTQYF. The CDR3 coding sequence is TGTGCCAGCAGCGGCCCCAGGGACCGACTTTCTTCTTCCACAGATACGCAGTATTTT.

V is TRBV13 and J is TRBJ1-2; 7 bases are a match to TRBD1. V was pared by 6 bases and J by 8 bases, with 12 bases of the junction left unmatched. Per the germline V gene, CDR1 is PRHDT and CDR2 is FYEKMQ (reference sequence). The CDR3 is 14 amino acids. The CDR3 coding sequence is TGTGCCAGCAGTTCGATCCGGGACAGAAGGGGCTACACCTTC. It codes for CASSSIRDRRGYTF.

The chain is built from TRBV28 and TRBJ2-1; 10 bases are a match to TRBD1. CDR3 length: 15 residues. Germline V lookup: CDR1 MDHEN, CDR2 SYDVKM. The junction had 8 bases not matched to a gene; V was cut back by 6 bases and J by 6 bases. Written as DNA, the CDR3 is TGTGCCAGCAGCTCCGGGACAGGGGTATCCAATGAGCAGTTCTTC. It encodes CASSSGTGVSNEQFF.

The chain joins TRBV11-3 to TRBJ2-1; TRBD2 aligns across 9 bases. This CDR3 has 15 residues. With 1 base clipped from V and 4 bases from J, the junction kept 2 bases outside the gene matches. Germline lookup yields CDR1 SGHNT and CDR2 YENEEA. Here the CDR3 reads CASSLVAGVYNEQFF. The CDR3 bases are TGTGCCAGCAGCTTAGTAGCGGGGGTGTACAATGAGCAGTTCTTC.

This clone occurred a few times. The rearrangement uses TRBV5-1 and TRBJ2-7; D perhaps matches TRBD1 (5 bases). Germline V gene lookup returns CDR1 SGHRS and CDR2 YFSETQ. V was trimmed by 4 bases and J by 3 bases, leaving 14 bases between them. This CDR3 is built from 14 residues. CDR3 in amino acids: CASSGAGGDYEQYF. In nucleotides, the CDR3 is TGCGCCAGCAGCGGGGCAGGCGGAGACTACGAGCAGTACTTC.

This chain joins TRBV2 and TRBJ1-3; possible D gene TRBD1, 6 bases. Deletions cut 7 bases from V and 4 bases from J, with 14 bases between. Germline lookup yields CDR1 SNHLY and CDR2 FYNNEI. The CDR3 has 14 amino acids. CDR3 loop: CASIRPGAGNTIYF. The DNA for the CDR3 is TGTGCCAGCATTAGGCCGGGGGCGGGAAACACCATATATTTT.

In regard to this clone: Within the sample, other DNA sequences also encode this same CDR3. The V and J genes are TRBV19 and TRBJ2-7; 9 bases match TRBD1. V trimming: 0 bases; J trimming: 3 bases; junction bases outside the gene matches: 9. This CDR3 is built from 17 residues. Per germline, CDR1 LNHDA and CDR2 SQIVND (reference sequence). The DNA for the CDR3 is TGTGCCAGTAGTATAGATCTGAGACAGGGGGTATACTACGAGCAGTACTTC. Translation: CASSIDLRQGVYYEQYF.

The chain couples TRBV5-8 to TRBJ2-1, with 7 bases lining up with TRBD2. CDR1 and CDR2 (germline): SGHTS, YDEGEE. The CDR3 is 15 residues long. The V and J ends lost 0 bases and 3 bases, in that order; junction bases with no gene match: 3. The CDR3 DNA is TGTGCCAGCAGCTTGGGCGGGAGCTTCTACAATGAGCAGTTCTTC. Protein: CASSLGGSFYNEQFF.

The chain uses TRBV30 and TRBJ1-4; unclear D gene. Germline CDR1 and CDR2: GTSNPN and SVGIG (reference sequence). V was cut by 0 bases and J by 8 bases, with 4 bases left in between. The CDR3 consists of 11 residues. CDR3 in amino acids: CAWSVREKLFF. CDR3 bases: TGTGCCTGGAGTGTCAGGGAAAAACTGTTTTTT.

As concerns this clone: The sample has other DNA sequences that encode this CDR3 too. V is TRBV5-1 and J is TRBJ1-6; tentatively, D is TRBD1 (5 bases). V was shortened by 3 bases and J by 10 bases, with 14 bases between the two germline ends. Germline V gives CDR1 SGHRS, CDR2 YFSETQ. This CDR3 is built from 14 residues. CDR3 sequence reads: CASSSQGIGSPLHF. DNA of the CDR3: TGCGCCAGCAGCTCTCAGGGAATAGGATCACCCCTCCACTTT.

V is TRBV7-2 and J is TRBJ2-5, with a tentative D call TRBD2 (6 bases). CDR1 and CDR2 from the germline V gene are SGHTA and FQGNSA. Trimming pared 0 bases from V and 5 bases from J, leaving 16 bases between. The CDR3 contains 16 residues. The CDR3 region has the DNA TGTGCCAGCAGCTTAGCCCCCGTGGGGGGTTGGGAGACCCAGTACTTC. Its translation: CASSLAPVGGWETQYF.